This entry lists 28 T cell receptor beta chains sequenced from one sample in a study of CD8 T cells in Susac syndrome (dated by TCRdb to the late 2010s). Library preparation was by the immunoSEQ multiplex PCR assay. RNA was extracted with the RNeasy kit and roughly 0.45 to 1 ug was reverse transcribed using random hexamers. TCRdb took the public reads, trimmed them with fastp at Q25, ran MiXCR for clone calling and kept in-frame beta chains. Each CDR3 protein gets just one entry, which takes the most common genes and DNA from the rows behind it. In this sample the table shows around 130,000 distinct CDR3 sequences, around 90% of which occur a single time. 0.24% of the sample belongs to the ten largest clones. Sequencing was performed on CD8+ T cells from PBMCs. The receptors come from a human donor with multiple sclerosis.

J is TRBJ2-1 and V is TRBV30, with D perhaps matching TRBD2 (6 bases). The length of the CDR3 is 15 residues. The germline CDR1 and CDR2 sequences are GTSNPN and SVGIG (reference sequence). Between the trimmed V and J ends, which lost 0 bases and 3 bases, there was a span of 12 bases. CDR3 DNA: TGTGCCTGGAGTGTAAATAGCGGAGGCTACAATGAGCAGTTCTTC. This translates into CAWSVNSGGYNEQFF.

The CDR3 sequence: CASSYIPGEAFF. CDR3 sequence (DNA): TGTGCCAGCAGTTACATTCCAGGTGAAGCTTTCTTT. The V gene is TRBV6-2 or TRBV6-3, the J gene TRBJ1-1; D not certain. Looked up from germline, CDR1 is MNHEY and CDR2 is SVGEGT. The V end lost 2 bases, the J end lost 7 bases, and 8 bases lay between the germline ends. This CDR3 has 12 residues.

V gene TRBV7-8 combines with J gene TRBJ2-7; D not certain. This CDR3 contains 11 residues. Germline assignment: CDR1 SGHVS and CDR2 FQNEAQ. The germline V and J ends were trimmed by 0 bases and 6 bases, with 3 bases remaining between them. The CDR3 DNA reads TGTGCCAGCAGCTTAGCCACCGAGCAGTACTTC. Its translation: CASSLATEQYF. Complete variable domain (other parts from reference TRBV7-8 and TRBJ2-7): GAGVSQSPRYKVAKRGQDVALRCDPISGHVSLFWYQQALGQGPEFLTYFQNEAQLDKSGLPSDRFFAERPEGSVSTLKIQRTQQEDSAVYLCASSLATEQYFGPGTRLTVT.

This chain joins TRBV7-2 and TRBJ2-4; 8 bases agree with TRBD1. This CDR3 has 14 amino acids. The ends lost 2 bases at V and 6 bases at J; junction bases unmatched: 3. Per the germline V gene, CDR1 is SGHTA and CDR2 is FQGNSA. The CDR3 region is CASSLQGAGNIQYF. CDR3 bases: TGTGCCAGCAGCTTACAGGGGGCAGGAAACATTCAGTACTTC. The variable domain in full, completed from reference TRBV7-2 and TRBJ2-4, reads GAGVSQSPSNKVTEKGKDVELRCDPISGHTALYWYRQSLGQGLEFLIYFQGNSAPDKSGLPSDRFSAERTGGSVSTLTIQRTQQEDSAVYLCASSLQGAGNIQYFGAGTRLSVL.

In this sample, this clonotype turned up once. The chain has TRBV10-2 and TRBJ1-1; D is possibly TRBD1 (6 bases). The V end lost 6 bases, the J end lost 7 bases, and 12 bases lay between the germline ends. The CDR3 is 12 residues long. In germline, CDR1 is WSHSY, CDR2 SAAADI. The DNA for the CDR3 is TGCGCCAGCAGCTTGGGACAACTTGAAGCTTTCTTT. Translation gives CASSLGQLEAFF.

The chain recombines TRBV28 with TRBJ1-1; 9 bases agree with TRBD1. The CDR3 length is 13 residues. Trimming cost V 7 bases and J 4 bases; bases outside gene matches: 4. Per germline, CDR1 MDHEN and CDR2 SYDVKM. The DNA of the CDR3 is TGTGCCAGCACCGGACAGGGGATCACTGAAGCTTTCTTT. Its translation: CASTGQGITEAFF.

CDR3 protein: CASSSLATSGRAPNTGELFF. The CDR3 DNA follows: TGTGCCAGCAGCTCCCTTGCGACTAGCGGGAGGGCCCCGAACACCGGGGAGCTGTTTTTT. The chain has TRBV9 and TRBJ2-2; 14 bases are shared with TRBD2. V dropped 4 bases and J dropped 0; count of bases not matched to a gene: 11. This CDR3 is 20 amino acids long. Germline loops: CDR1 SGDLS, CDR2 YYNGEE.

The rearrangement joins TRBV9 to TRBJ2-1; D remains unclear. Trimming took off 0 bases at V and 0 bases at J, with 7 bases between the two ends. From germline, CDR1 is SGDLS and CDR2 YYNGEE. The CDR3 runs 15 residues. The CDR3 is CASSVDMSSYNEQFF. DNA for the CDR3: TGTGCCAGCAGCGTAGATATGAGCTCCTACAATGAGCAGTTCTTC.

The gene calls are TRBV27 and TRBJ2-6, with D maybe TRBD1 (5 bases). CDR1 MNHEY and CDR2 SMNVEV come from the germline V gene (reference sequence). The V end lost 7 bases, the J end lost 3 bases, and 22 bases lay between the germline ends. This CDR3 region has 18 residues. The CDR3 is CASTSRSQGRLGANVLTF. The CDR3, as DNA: TGTGCCAGCACTTCAAGGTCCCAGGGTCGACTTGGGGCCAACGTCCTGACTTTC.

The chain is built from TRBV3-1 and TRBJ2-1; TRBD2 agrees at 10 bases. J lost 8 bases, V lost 4 bases, and 5 bases had no gene match. This CDR3 is built from 14 residues. Germline CDR1 and CDR2: LGHDT and YNNKEL (reference sequence). CDR3: CASSLAGGGDEQFF. For the CDR3, the DNA is TGTGCCAGCAGCCTAGCGGGGGGCGGGGATGAGCAGTTCTTC.

The chain couples TRBV20-1 to TRBJ1-1; the D is unclear. This CDR3 comprises 13 residues. Germline V lookup: CDR1 DFQATT, CDR2 SNEGSKA (reference sequence). Trimming cost V 6 bases and J 0 bases, with 11 bases left between them. CDR3 region: CSARQVLNTEAFF. The CDR3 DNA follows: TGCAGTGCGAGGCAGGTATTGAACACTGAAGCTTTCTTT.

V is TRBV7-8 and J is TRBJ1-2; D is ambiguous. This CDR3 contains 14 residues. V shed 1 base and J shed 3 bases, with 9 bases lying between them. CDR1 and CDR2 (germline): SGHVS, FQNEAQ. The CDR3 reads CASSLGGAYYGYTF. CDR3 nucleotide sequence: TGTGCCAGCAGCTTAGGAGGCGCGTACTATGGCTACACCTTC.

The gene calls are TRBV7-2 and TRBJ1-2; D might be TRBD1 (5 bases). Trimming took 3 bases from V and 5 from J, leaving 16 bases between them. Germline values: CDR1 SGHTA, CDR2 FQGNSA. This CDR3 comprises 15 residues. The CDR3 DNA is TGTGCCAGCAGCTTCTCGCCAGACGGGGGGTATGGCTACACCTTC. Protein sequence: CASSFSPDGGYGYTF. The full variable domain, rest sourced from reference TRBV7-2 and TRBJ1-2, is GAGVSQSPSNKVTEKGKDVELRCDPISGHTALYWYRQSLGQGLEFLIYFQGNSAPDKSGLPSDRFSAERTGGSVSTLTIQRTQQEDSAVYLCASSFSPDGGYGYTFGSGTRLTVV.

V is TRBV19 and J is TRBJ2-7; possible D gene TRBD2, 5 bases. Germline V gene data show CDR1 as LNHDA and CDR2 as SQIVND (reference sequence). V was shortened by 3 bases and J by 6 bases, with 6 bases between the two germline ends. The CDR3 spans 11 residues. CDR3 coding DNA: TGTGCCAGTAGTATGGGGAGCGAGCAGTACTTC. Encoded protein: CASSMGSEQYF.

This sequence joins TRBV2 and TRBJ2-1; D gene uncertain. Germline V lookup: CDR1 SNHLY, CDR2 FYNNEI. The CDR3 is 15 amino acids. The V gene lost 7 bases and the J gene lost 2 bases, with 15 bases spanning the gap. CDR3 coding DNA: TGTGCCAGCATAAGATCGGGTCTTACCTACAATGAGCAGTTCTTC. Translating it yields CASIRSGLTYNEQFF.

The V gene is TRBV12-3 or TRBV12-4, the J gene TRBJ1-5; no definite D call. The CDR3 totals 12 residues. Deletions cut 5 bases from V and 5 bases from J, with 7 bases between. In nucleotides, the CDR3 is TGTGCCAGCAGTGTAAGGGATCAGCCCCAGCATTTT. It is translated as CASSVRDQPQHF.

The V call is TRBV20-1, the J call TRBJ1-5; D gene ambiguous. Trimming left V 2 bases short and J 7 bases short, with 15 bases between. Looked up from germline, CDR1 is DFQATT and CDR2 is SNEGSKA (reference sequence). CDR3 length: 14 residues. CDR3: CSARPPSGVQPQHF. The DNA for the CDR3 is TGCAGTGCTAGACCCCCCAGCGGGGTACAGCCCCAGCATTTT.

The rearrangement links TRBV15 to TRBJ1-5, with no clear D. Germline CDR1 reads LNHNV; CDR2 reads YYDKDF (reference sequence). Trimming removed 4 bases from V and 0 bases from J, with 10 bases in between. This CDR3 spans 15 amino acids. The CDR3 protein is CATSTGWDSNQPQHF. CDR3 DNA sequence: TGTGCCACCAGCACCGGTTGGGATAGCAATCAGCCCCAGCATTTT.

The chain carries TRBV6-5 and TRBJ1-2; D perhaps matches TRBD1 (6 bases). This CDR3 contains 16 residues. Per germline, CDR1 MNHEY and CDR2 SVGAGI. V shed 4 bases and J shed 5 bases, with 20 bases lying between them. The CDR3 reads CASSLGGARFTYGYTF. CDR3 coding DNA: TGTGCCAGCAGTTTAGGGGGTGCAAGATTCACATATGGCTACACCTTC.

The sample holds one count of this clonotype. This chain links TRBV18 with TRBJ1-6, with TRBD1 matching over 10 bases. The length of the CDR3 is 15 residues. Unmatched junction bases numbered 6, after V lost 3 bases and J lost 10 bases. Germline V gene data show CDR1 as KGHSH and CDR2 as LQKENI. The CDR3 sequence is CASSPGTGERSPLHF. The CDR3, as DNA: TGTGCCAGCTCACCGGGGACAGGGGAAAGGTCACCCCTCCACTTT.

The chain carries TRBV7-8 and TRBJ1-2; a possible D gene is TRBD1 (5 bases). The V gene lost 1 base and the J gene lost 4 bases, with 10 bases spanning the gap. Germline V gene sequence: CDR1 SGHVS, CDR2 FQNEAQ. This CDR3 is 14 amino acids long. CDR3 bases: TGTGCCAGCAGCTTAGAGGTCCAGGGCTATGGCTACACCTTC. Translating gives CASSLEVQGYGYTF.

The count of this clonotype is one. The rearrangement links TRBV7-9 to TRBJ2-5; perhaps TRBD1 as D (6 bases). The ends were cut back, 6 bases at V and 2 bases at J, with 13 bases in the middle. The CDR3 loop spans 14 amino acids. In germline, CDR1 is SEHNR, CDR2 FQNEAQ (reference sequence). This CDR3 is CASSEGVAQETQYF. Written as DNA, the CDR3 is TGTGCCAGCAGTGAGGGGGTAGCACAAGAGACCCAGTACTTC.

CDR3 loop: CASSSPELTSGRPNEQFF. The CDR3 DNA reads TGTGCCAGCAGTTCCCCCGAGTTGACTAGCGGGAGGCCCAATGAGCAGTTCTTC. The chain employs TRBV28 and TRBJ2-1; TRBD2 aligns across 13 bases. V lost 4 bases, J lost 6 bases, and 12 bases stayed unmatched. The CDR3 runs 18 residues. Germline lookup yields CDR1 MDHEN and CDR2 SYDVKM.

This sequence joins TRBV6-5 and TRBJ2-3; 9 bases map to TRBD1. V dropped 2 bases and J dropped 5; count of bases not matched to a gene: 11. The CDR3 totals 17 residues. CDR1 and CDR2 from the germline V gene are MNHEY and SVGAGI. In nucleotides, the CDR3 is TGTGCCAGCAGTTACACTGTGGGACAGGGTAACGTAGATACGCAGTATTTT. This encodes CASSYTVGQGNVDTQYF.

The chain carries TRBV4-1 and TRBJ1-1; possibly TRBD1 for D (6 bases). V gave up 2 bases and J gave up 7 bases, with 14 bases separating them. Looked up from germline, CDR1 is MGHRA and CDR2 is YSYEKL. There are 14 residues in the CDR3. CDR3 residues: CASSQRRGGVEAFF. The CDR3 DNA reads as TGCGCCAGCAGCCAACGTAGGGGGGGTGTTGAAGCTTTCTTT.

This clonotype was observed a single time. The chain couples TRBV30 to TRBJ1-2; D gene unclear. The V and J ends lost 1 base and 5 bases respectively, with 14 bases between them. CDR1 and CDR2 from the germline V gene are GTSNPN and SVGIG (reference sequence). The CDR3 runs to 14 residues. The CDR3 is CAWSGGEGGYGYTF. CDR3 bases: TGTGCCTGGAGTGGAGGCGAGGGTGGGTATGGCTACACCTTC.

This chain joins TRBV2 and TRBJ1-4, with no clear D. V was trimmed by 3 bases and J by 2 bases, leaving 4 bases between them. The germline V gene encodes CDR1 SNHLY and CDR2 FYNNEI. This CDR3 is built from 13 residues. CDR3: CASSDWTNEKLFF. CDR3 DNA sequence: TGTGCCAGCAGTGATTGGACTAATGAAAAACTGTTTTTT.

A single count supports this clonotype. The J gene is TRBJ2-7, the V gene TRBV7-9; TRBD1 matches at 7 bases. Germline CDR1 is SEHNR and CDR2 is FQNEAQ (reference sequence). The CDR3 length is 13 residues. In DNA form, the CDR3 reads TGTGCTGCTGCAGGGGGTCTCTCCTACGAGCAGTACTTC. It is translated as CAAAGGLSYEQYF.